This T cell receptor beta chain is from a study of blood T cell repertoires in COVID-19. Study as a whole: Some COVID-19 samples were acute and others convalescent; all came from the United States, Italy and Spain. T cells, B-cell-depleted T cells, or PBMCs supplied cDNA or gDNA.

Germline loops: CDR1 LGHNT, CDR2 FRNRAP. V lost 3 bases and J lost 2, with 8 bases in between. The CDR3 extends over 14 amino acids. Here immunoSEQ multiplex PCR was the method, and the copy in TCRdb shows in-frame clones only, minus some. The sample yields approximately 260,000 clones, around nine tenths seen once. The age range of participants was about 18 to 95 years, with residence in under 25 US areas. Two negative PCRs, clearance, or symptom resolution were required of recovered Cohort 3 donors. The origin of this receptor is an older woman who had recovered from COVID-19. Sequencing was performed on PBMCs or T cells enriched from blood (not recorded which). The chain couples TRBV12-5 to TRBJ1-5; D uncertain. The CDR3 sequence: CASGFLQGNQPQHF. DNA for the CDR3: TGTGCTAGTGGTTTCCTGCAGGGCAATCAGCCCCAGCATTTT.